In this sample, the clone carrying this T cell receptor (beta chain) turned up a few times. V was clipped by 6 bases and J by 5 bases, with 17 bases between them. Germline V CDR1 and CDR2: SNHLY, FYNNEI. This CDR3 has 15 residues. The record originates from a study of beta chain features in type 1 diabetes. Expressed TCRB transcripts were sequenced because the isolated RNA had all been reverse transcribed beforehand. Libraries were prepared by immunoSEQ multiplex PCR; TCRdb keeps only in-frame clonotypes and omits some of them. The data contain 250,000 to 400,000 clones, less than 15% of them seen just once; the ten biggest clones take up approximately 7%.

The chain employs TRBV2 and TRBJ1-5; D might be TRBD1 (6 bases). This receptor was obtained from a man aged 25-45 years in good health. Sequencing was performed on central memory CD4+ T cells from blood. CDR3 in DNA: TGTGCCAGCAGGGGTTACAGGGTTGAAGATCAGCCCCAGCATTTT. Translation: CASRGYRVEDQPQHF.